This T cell receptor beta chain was retrieved from a study of low-dose radiotherapy and immunotherapy resistance in tumors. This clonotype was counted only a few times. TRAV- and TRBV-specific primers were used for first-strand cDNA, which covered alpha and beta chains. The authors ran around 18 PCR cycles to amplify TCRs with a constant-region primer and V-primer adapter. MiXCR, applied by TCRdb to the reads, yields one record per CDR3 protein. The data contain approximately 11,000 distinct CDR3 sequences, approximately 51% of them singletons. The trim removed 6 bases at V and 6 bases at J, leaving 5 bases unmatched. This CDR3 contains 13 residues. Looked up from germline, CDR1 is SQVTM and CDR2 is ANQGSEA. Donors were administered nivolumab, ipilimumab, aspirin and low-dose cyclophosphamide, together with low-dose radiotherapy.

The clonotype was recovered from a human donor with advanced metastatic prostate, ovarian, gallbladder or colorectal cancer (not recorded which). This table probably holds off-target reads from a library built for another chain. The chain uses TRBV29-1 and TRBJ2-3; the match to TRBD2 covers 11 bases. This CDR3 is CSVGTSGADTQYF. The CDR3 DNA follows: TGCAGCGTGGGGACTAGCGGCGCGGATACGCAGTATTTT.